The 14 T cell receptor beta chains below all came from one sample that was sequenced in a study of T cells in Graves' hyperthyroidism and ophthalmopathy. RNA transcripts provided the source from which TCR beta CDR3 regions were amplified. TCR CDR3 regions were first amplified by RT-PCR with HTBI primers. TCRdb re-derived calls from the multiplex PCR reads in MiXCR, one entry per CDR3 protein. Here the sample spans a few hundred thousand distinct CDR3 sequences, 15% to 19% being singletons. The sequenced sample consisted of blood. These receptors originate from a woman aged 18 to 35 with Graves' hyperthyroidism that later progressed to Graves' ophthalmopathy.

This clonotype was seen ten or more times. The CDR3 is CASSSERTRPGKILTDTQYF. DNA of the CDR3: TGTGCCAGCAGTTCAGAACGGACACGACCAGGGAAAATATTGACAGATACGCAGTATTTT. J is TRBJ2-3 and V is TRBV2; tentative D call: TRBD1 (5 bases). This CDR3 region has 20 residues. Between the trimmed V and J ends, which lost 5 bases and 3 bases, there was a span of 30 bases. Germline V lookup: CDR1 SNHLY, CDR2 FYNNEI.

The J gene is TRBJ2-7, the V gene TRBV7-9; D gene ambiguous. Between the trimmed V and J ends, which lost 4 bases and 1 base, there was a span of 11 bases. This CDR3 has 14 residues. Germline V CDR1 and CDR2: SEHNR, FQNEAQ (reference sequence). The CDR3 protein is CASSSLEESYEQYF. CDR3 in DNA: TGTGCCAGCAGCTCCCTCGAGGAGTCCTACGAGCAGTACTTC.

This clonotype has a count of ten or more. This chain joins TRBV7-9 and TRBJ2-1; 10 positions agree with TRBD2. CDR1 is SEHNR and CDR2 is FQNEAQ in the germline V gene (reference sequence). CDR3 length: 15 residues. V trimming: 1 base; J trimming: 7 bases; junction bases outside the gene matches: 4. In nucleotides, the CDR3 is TGTGCCAGCAGCTTAGAACTAGCGGGGTATAATGAGCAGTTCTTC. Translating it yields CASSLELAGYNEQFF.

This clonotype was observed a few times. A much larger clone lies one base from this, so it may be a read error. The CDR3 does not end in the conserved phenylalanine or tryptophan, so this is likely a read error. The chain employs TRBV24-1 and TRBJ2-1, with TRBD1 as a possible D gene (6 bases). V gave up 1 base and J gave up 1 base, with 10 bases separating them. CDR3 length equals 16 residues. Germline lookup yields CDR1 KGHDR and CDR2 SFDVKD. As DNA, the CDR3 is TGTGCCACCAGTGATTTCGCCCAGGGGTCCTACAATGAGCAGTTCCTC. Encoded protein: CATSDFAQGSYNEQFL.

This clonotype occurred many times. CDR3 DNA: TGCGCCAGCAGCTTGTCTAGCGGGTCCAATGAGCAGTTCTTC. Protein product: CASSLSSGSNEQFF. The chain has TRBV5-1 and TRBJ2-1; TRBD2 matches at 8 bases. Looked up from germline, CDR1 is SGHRS and CDR2 is YFSETQ. The CDR3 covers 14 residues. J gave up 6 bases and V 1 base, and 3 bases lay outside the gene matches.

This clonotype has ten or more counts. The V gene is TRBV11-2, the J gene TRBJ1-4, with D possibly being TRBD1 (5 bases). Deletions cut 5 bases from V and 4 bases from J, with 11 bases between. This CDR3 comprises 14 residues. The germline V gene encodes CDR1 SGHAT and CDR2 FQNNGV. The CDR3: CASSARDVNEKLFF. CDR3 coding DNA: TGTGCCAGCAGCGCAAGGGACGTTAATGAAAAACTGTTTTTT.

In this sample, this clonotype turned up many times. The chain employs TRBV6-1 and TRBJ2-5; a weak D match, TRBD2 (6 bases). Germline V lookup: CDR1 MNHNS, CDR2 SASEGT. This CDR3 has 12 residues. The V end was cut by 6 bases, the J end by 5 bases, with 10 bases between. CDR3 amino acids: CASRAGRETQYF. The CDR3 coding sequence is TGTGCCAGCAGGGCGGGGCGGGAGACCCAGTACTTC.

The table lists this clonotype with many counts. J is TRBJ2-3 and V is TRBV20-1; possibly TRBD1 for D (6 bases). V shed 6 bases and J shed 1 base, with 17 bases lying between them. Germline V gives CDR1 DFQATT, CDR2 SNEGSKA (reference sequence). The CDR3 extends over 15 amino acids. This CDR3 is CSAWGPTRGTDTQYF. Written as DNA, the CDR3 is TGCAGTGCGTGGGGGCCTACGAGGGGCACAGATACGCAGTATTTT.

The genes are TRBV19 and TRBJ2-7; D gene unclear. V was shortened by 3 bases and J by 1 base, with 10 bases between the two germline ends. The CDR3 covers 14 residues. From germline, CDR1 is LNHDA and CDR2 SQIVND (reference sequence). The chain's CDR3 is CASSMKLRSYEQYF. The CDR3 nucleotides are TGTGCCAGTAGTATGAAACTACGATCCTACGAGCAGTACTTC. The full variable domain, rest sourced from reference TRBV19 and TRBJ2-7, is DGGITQSPKYLFRKEGQNVTLSCEQNLNHDAMYWYRQDPGQGLRLIYYSQIVNDFQKGDIAEGYSVSREKKESFPLTVTSAQKNPTAFYLCASSMKLRSYEQYFGPGTRLTVT.

This clonotype was observed many times. The J gene is TRBJ1-1, the V gene TRBV11-2, with 10 bases matching TRBD1. Germline CDR1 SGHAT, CDR2 FQNNGV. The CDR3 has 17 amino acids. V shed 1 base, J shed 5 bases, and the junction held 10 bases outside the gene matches. CDR3 bases: TGTGCCAGCAGCTTAGTAGGTCGGGACAGGGGTGGGACTGAAGCTTTCTTT. Protein sequence: CASSLVGRDRGGTEAFF.

At least ten counts were recorded for this clonotype. This chain uses TRBV20-1 with TRBJ1-6; 7 bases fit TRBD1. CDR3 size: 13 residues. CDR1 is DFQATT and CDR2 is SNEGSKA in the germline V gene (reference sequence). V gave up 5 bases and J gave up 7 bases; unmatched junction bases: 5. The CDR3 sequence: CSARRTGNSPLHF. CDR3 sequence (DNA): TGCAGTGCTCGTCGGACAGGAAATTCACCCCTCCACTTT.

This clonotype showed up just a few times. The V and J genes are TRBV6-5 and TRBJ2-7; D perhaps matches TRBD2 (7 bases). The CDR3 spans 16 residues. V was cut by 0 bases and J by 4 bases, with 16 bases left in between. CDR1 is MNHEY, CDR2 SVGAGI, per germline. The CDR3 coding sequence is TGTGCCAGCAGTTACTCGGGGGGGGCCCTCGGGTACGAGCAGTACTTC. It codes for CASSYSGGALGYEQYF.

This clonotype was observed at least ten times. J is TRBJ2-7 and V is TRBV11-2; 9 bases match TRBD1. CDR3 size: 14 residues. Germline CDR1 SGHAT, CDR2 FQNNGV. The V and J ends lost 0 bases and 7 bases, in that order; junction bases with no gene match: 4. The CDR3 DNA sequence: TGTGCCAGCAGCTTAGAAAGACAGGGGGGTGAGCAGTACTTC. Translation gives CASSLERQGGEQYF.

The table lists this clonotype with many counts. The CDR3 here is CASCPNRGLAGVGTDTQYF. CDR3 coding DNA: TGTGCCAGCTGCCCGAACAGGGGACTAGCGGGAGTAGGCACAGATACGCAGTATTTT. This chain connects TRBV6-1 to TRBJ2-3; 14 bases map to TRBD2. V trimming: 8 bases; J trimming: 1 base; junction bases outside the gene matches: 14. Looked up from germline, CDR1 is MNHNS and CDR2 is SASEGT. The CDR3 has 19 residues.